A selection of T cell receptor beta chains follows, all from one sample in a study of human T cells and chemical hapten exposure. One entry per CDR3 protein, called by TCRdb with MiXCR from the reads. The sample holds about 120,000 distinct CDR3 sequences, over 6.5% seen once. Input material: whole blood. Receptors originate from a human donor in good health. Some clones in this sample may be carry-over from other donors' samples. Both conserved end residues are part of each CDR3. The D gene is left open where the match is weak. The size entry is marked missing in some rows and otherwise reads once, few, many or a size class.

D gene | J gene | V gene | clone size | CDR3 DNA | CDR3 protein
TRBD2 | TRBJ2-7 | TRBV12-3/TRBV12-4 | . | TGTGCCAGCAGTTTTATGCGGACTAGTCGCAACGAGCAGTACTTC | CASSFMRTSRNEQYF
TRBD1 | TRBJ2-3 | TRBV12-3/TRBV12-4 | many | TGTGCCAGCAGTCCCCAGGGGGCCGTAGGCACAGATACGCAGTATTTT | CASSPQGAVGTDTQYF
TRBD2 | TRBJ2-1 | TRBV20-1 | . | TGCAGTGCTAGAAACCCACTAGCGGGAATTTACAATGAGCAGTTCTTC | CSARNPLAGIYNEQFF
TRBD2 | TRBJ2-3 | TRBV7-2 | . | TGTGCCAGCAGTCAGGGGAGACCGGGACTAGCGCGCACAGATACGCAGTATTTT | CASSQGRPGLARTDTQYF
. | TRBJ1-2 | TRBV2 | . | TGTGCCAGCAGGGCGACAGCTAACTATGGCTACACCTTC | CASRATANYGYTF
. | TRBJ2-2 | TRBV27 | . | TGTGCCAGCAGTTTTTTACGACAAATGAACACCGGGGAGCTGTTTTTT | CASSFLRQMNTGELFF
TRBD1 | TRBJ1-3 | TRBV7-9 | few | TGTGCCAGCAGCCCGACAGGGGAAGGAAACACCATATATTTT | CASSPTGEGNTIYF
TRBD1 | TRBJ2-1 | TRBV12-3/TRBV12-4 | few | TGTGCCAGCAGACGGCAACAGGGGGCGCCGGACAATGAGCAGTTCTTC | CASRRQQGAPDNEQFF
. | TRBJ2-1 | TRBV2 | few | TGTGCCAGCGGTCCGTCAATTCTAGTCTCCTACAATGAGCAGTTCTTC | CASGPSILVSYNEQFF
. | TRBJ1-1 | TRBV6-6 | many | TGTGCCAGCAGTTACTCCTTATTAGGGACTGAAGCTTTCTTT | CASSYSLLGTEAFF
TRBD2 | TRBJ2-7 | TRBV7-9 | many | TGTGCCAGCAGCCACGGGACTAGCGGGGGCTACGAGCAGTACTTC | CASSHGTSGGYEQYF
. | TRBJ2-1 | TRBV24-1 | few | TGTGCCACCAACCCTACCGGGACACAACCTTACAATGAGCAGTTCTTC | CATNPTGTQPYNEQFF
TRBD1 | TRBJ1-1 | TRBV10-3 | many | TGTGCCATCAGTGAAGACAGGGTTGAAGCTTTCTTT | CAISEDRVEAFF